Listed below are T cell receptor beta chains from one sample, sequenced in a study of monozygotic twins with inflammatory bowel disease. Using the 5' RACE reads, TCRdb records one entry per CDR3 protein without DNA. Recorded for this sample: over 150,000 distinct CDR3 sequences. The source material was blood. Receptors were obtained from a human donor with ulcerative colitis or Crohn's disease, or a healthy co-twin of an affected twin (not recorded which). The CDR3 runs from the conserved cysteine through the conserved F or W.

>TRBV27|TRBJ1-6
CASSFLLTSSYNSPLHF
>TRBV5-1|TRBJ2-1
CASSFEAGYNEQFF
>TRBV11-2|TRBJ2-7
CASSSVLVTSEQYF
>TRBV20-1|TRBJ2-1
CSASNYRHPSYNEQFF
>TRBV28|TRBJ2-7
CASRPGESVYEQYF
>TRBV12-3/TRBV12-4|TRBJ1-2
CASSFPGQSGYTF
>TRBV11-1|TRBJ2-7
CASSPARPPLAGGSYEQYF
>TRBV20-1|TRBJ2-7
CSARDTSGREDEQYF
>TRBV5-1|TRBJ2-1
CASSLDPIRGLYPDEQFF
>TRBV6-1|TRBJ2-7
CASSNYGLAQTYERYF
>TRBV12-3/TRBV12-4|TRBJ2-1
CASRVRRQDNEQFF
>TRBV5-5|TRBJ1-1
CASSLQRMNTEAFF
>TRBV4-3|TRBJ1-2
CASSQSDKTRNGYTF
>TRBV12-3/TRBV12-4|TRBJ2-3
CASSLGDAYTQYF
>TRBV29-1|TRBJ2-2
CSSSGTGSTGELFF
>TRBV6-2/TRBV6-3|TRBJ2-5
CASSSTLTGLGETQYF
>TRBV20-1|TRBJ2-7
CSASTSGRPYEQYF
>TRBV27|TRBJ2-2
CASSARGTSGTGELFF
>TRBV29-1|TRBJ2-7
CSVDDGGYEQYF
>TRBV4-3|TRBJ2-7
CASSPRQDSYEQYF
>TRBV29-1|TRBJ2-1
CSVGQLNNEQFF
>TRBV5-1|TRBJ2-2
CASSLRGDTGELFF
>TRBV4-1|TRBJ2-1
CASSQDLDYREDYEQFF
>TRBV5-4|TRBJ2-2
CASSLGVRDRGPTGELFF
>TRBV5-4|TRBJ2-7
CASSERTGSLYEQYF
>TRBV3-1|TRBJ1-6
CASSLADRGPSPLHF
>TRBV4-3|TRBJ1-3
CASSQEWFSGNTIYF
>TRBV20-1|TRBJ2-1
CSARGLAGGFSYNEQFF
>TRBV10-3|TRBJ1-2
CAIRPGDRVNYGYTF
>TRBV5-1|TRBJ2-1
CASSLRDGYNEQFF
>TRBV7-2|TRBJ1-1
CASSLGGFGTEAFF
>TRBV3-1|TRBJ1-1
CASSQRGRSEAFF
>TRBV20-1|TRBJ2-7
CSASTRDEQYF
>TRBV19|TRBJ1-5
CASSPDYNQPQHF
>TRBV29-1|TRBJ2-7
CSVKPLLAGGEQYF
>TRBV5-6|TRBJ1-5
CASSFESSNQPQHF
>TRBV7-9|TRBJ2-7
CASSRGIADYEQYF
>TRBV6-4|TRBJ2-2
CASSPGTSATGELFF
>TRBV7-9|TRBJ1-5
CASSEGGNQPQHF
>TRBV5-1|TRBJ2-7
CASSLAVDTGEQYF
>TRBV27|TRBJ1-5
CATLDRGYSNQPQHF
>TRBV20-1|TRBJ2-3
CSAERTESTDTQYF
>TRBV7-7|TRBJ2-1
CASSLGPRNEQFF
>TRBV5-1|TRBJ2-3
CASSLGRTSGWNAFTDTQYF
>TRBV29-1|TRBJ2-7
CSVEGQTSYEQYF
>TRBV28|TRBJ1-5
CASSSTGRGRPQHF
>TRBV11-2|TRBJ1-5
CASSLLGSSAGPNQPQHF
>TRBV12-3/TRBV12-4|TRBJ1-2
CASTPTGVENYGYTF
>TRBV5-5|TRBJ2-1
CASSTVAGTYNEQFF
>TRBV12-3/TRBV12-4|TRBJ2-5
CASSFLWGQETQYF
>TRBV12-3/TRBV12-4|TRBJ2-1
CASRSDSYNEQFF
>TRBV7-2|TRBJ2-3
CASSRQSTDTQYF